Below, one T cell receptor beta chain is given with its context. Its matching antigen is unknown. Primers included in the PCR were 60 Vbeta and 13 Jbeta primers. The authors' processing: Later work found approximately 80 million unique TCR beta chains, with about 10 million shared. Data came from immunoSEQ multiplex PCR; TCRdb stores just in-frame clones and leaves some out. Clonal size and the V and J genes are those of that table, whereas D and trimming came from the DNA. This repertoire shows tens of thousands of clones, around 75% found once; its top ten account for around 2%. The sample belongs to a study of cytomegalovirus exposure and HLA in healthy donors. Per the germline V gene, CDR1 is MNHNS and CDR2 is SASEGT. The CDR3 is made up of 15 amino acids. The V end lost 2 bases, the J end lost 2 bases, and 12 bases lay between the germline ends. Study-wide results and limits: Productive status was seen about 90% or about 30% of the time for most TCR beta V segments in an earlier analysis. Reports indicate that TCR beta sequences accurately predicted the HLA-A and HLA-B alleles of most subjects. In a later analysis, HLA-C alleles had the fewest associated TCRs, DRB1 alleles the most.

Sequencing was performed on PBMCs. The sequence was collected from a man aged 40-49 years in good health and CMV-seronegative. The rearrangement uses TRBV6-1 and TRBJ1-2; no clear D. This CDR3 reads CASSESAGTNYGYTF. CDR3 nucleotide sequence: TGTGCCAGCAGTGAATCTGCGGGCACGAACTATGGCTACACCTTC.